This T cell receptor beta chain derives from a study of cytomegalovirus exposure and HLA in healthy donors. Study background: From HLA-typed donors, an early data release held tens of millions of unique TCRs.

Study-wide points: Most of the CMV-associated TCR beta chains (in a later analysis) appeared to be HLA-restricted. There were some public TCRs occurring in many donors, but most TCR sequences were rare.

This clone was counted once. The antigen remains undetermined. This CDR3 region has 13 residues. The V end was cut by 5 bases, the J end by 1 base, with 7 bases between. Germline CDR1 and CDR2: LNHDA and SQIVND (reference sequence). The PCR ran on 60 Vbeta and 13 Jbeta primers. Assay used: immunoSEQ multiplex PCR; TCRdb lists only in-frame clones, some missing. Of about 150,000 clones in the sample, approximately 80% were seen once. J is TRBJ2-3 and V is TRBV19; D ambiguous. The source of this sequence is a man aged 35-49 years in good health and CMV-seronegative. Material for sequencing was PBMCs. The CDR3 reads CASSQSRTDTQYF. For the CDR3, the DNA is TGTGCCAGTAGTCAGTCCCGCACAGATACGCAGTATTTT.